The 21 T cell receptor beta chains presented below share a single source sample, sequenced in a study of CD8+ T cells in alopecia areata (dated by TCRdb to the late 2010s). The time point tag for this specimen amounts to: baseline before oral tofacitinib. The library was prepared using the immunoSEQ multiplex PCR assay. RNA was extracted from all samples and reverse transcribed into cDNA, which served as template for TCR sequencing. TCRdb took this table from immuneACCESS and kept in-frame rearrangements with V and J called. Such tables lack part of the clones; where checked against another copy, unresolved V genes explain under half of the gap, and the rest is unexplained. A total of 150,000 to 200,000 clones appear in this sample, approximately 59% of them only once. In total, the top ten clones hold roughly 14% of the sample. The sequences come from CD4+ T cells sorted from blood, collected at week 0. The receptors come from a human donor with alopecia areata.

The genes are TRBV6-5 and TRBJ1-6; no firm D call. The germline V gene has CDR1 MNHEY and CDR2 SVGAGI. The V end lost 7 bases, the J end lost 5 bases, and 9 bases lay between the germline ends. CDR3 length: 13 residues. This chain's CDR3 is CASTRGDNSPLHF. Here the CDR3 DNA reads TGTGCCAGCACCCGCGGAGATAATTCACCCCTCCACTTT.

Only a few counts were recorded for this clone. The chain has TRBV5-6 and TRBJ1-6, with D maybe TRBD1 (6 bases). This CDR3 contains 13 residues. Germline V CDR1 and CDR2: SGHDT, YYEEEE. Trimming shortened V by 2 bases and J by 8 bases, and 8 bases separated the two germline ends. Here the CDR3 DNA reads TGTGCCAGCAGCTTTGCAGGGGATTCACCCCTCCACTTT. Translated, it gives CASSFAGDSPLHF. Filled out from reference TRBV5-6 and TRBJ1-6, the complete variable domain reads DAGVTQSPTHLIKTRGQQVTLRCSPKSGHDTVSWYQQALGQGPQFIFQYYEEEERQRGNFPDRFSGHQFPNYSSELNVNALLLGDSALYLCASSFAGDSPLHFGNGTRLTVT.

This clone was picked up a small number of times. The rearrangement links TRBV5-1 to TRBJ2-3; the D is unclear. V lost 3 bases and J 1 base, leaving 9 bases between the germline ends. This CDR3 is 14 amino acids long. CDR1 is SGHRS and CDR2 is YFSETQ in the germline V gene. In nucleotides, the CDR3 is TGCGCCAGCAGCTCCGGGTCAGGCACAGATACGCAGTATTTT. Translated, it gives CASSSGSGTDTQYF.

CDR3 amino acids: CASSQRGTRTFYEQYF. The CDR3 DNA reads TGCGCCAGCAGCCAACGGGGGACTAGGACATTCTACGAGCAGTACTTC. The chain uses TRBV4-1 and TRBJ2-7; 8 bases line up with TRBD2. Germline lookup yields CDR1 MGHRA and CDR2 YSYEKL. Trimming at V came to 2 bases and at J to 3 bases, leaving 9 bases not matched to a gene. This CDR3 is built from 16 residues.

This clone was picked up one time. This rearrangement joins TRBV7-8 to TRBJ2-2; a weak D match, TRBD1 (5 bases). Deletions cut 5 bases from V and 3 bases from J, with 13 bases between. This CDR3 has 15 residues. Germline lookup yields CDR1 SGHVS and CDR2 FQNEAQ. CDR3 in amino acids: CASSLDRFDTGELFF. CDR3 nucleotide sequence: TGTGCCAGCAGCCTCGACAGATTCGACACCGGGGAGCTGTTTTTT.

As to this clone: A much larger clone is a single base away; this may be a read error. J is TRBJ2-7 and V is TRBV7-9; D not resolved. With 2 bases removed from V and 3 bases from J, the gap between germline ends came to 2 bases. The CDR3 length is 11 residues. Looked up from germline, CDR1 is SEHNR and CDR2 is FQNEAQ (reference sequence). CDR3: CASSLNYEQYF. DNA of the CDR3: TGTGCCAGCAGCTTAAACTACGAGCAGTACTTC.

The genes are TRBV30 and TRBJ2-5; D is possibly TRBD1 (7 bases). The CDR3 consists of 17 residues. Trimming took off 4 bases at V and 0 bases at J, with 21 bases between the two ends. In germline, CDR1 is GTSNPN, CDR2 SVGIG (reference sequence). In DNA, the CDR3 is TGTGCCTGGAACCTCCCCCGCGGCAGGGGGGACCAAGAGACCCAGTACTTC. Encoded protein: CAWNLPRGRGDQETQYF.

The J gene is TRBJ1-2, the V gene TRBV5-6, with D tentatively TRBD1 (5 bases). The CDR3 consists of 17 residues. CDR1 and CDR2 (germline): SGHDT, YYEEEE. Trimming cost V 2 bases and J 0 bases, with 17 bases left between them. Here the CDR3 DNA reads TGTGCCAGCAGCTTTTTGCGTTGGGGGGGAGCTAACTATGGCTACACCTTC. This translates into CASSFLRWGGANYGYTF.

The chain uses TRBV15 and TRBJ2-5, with D uncertain. Germline V gene sequence: CDR1 LNHNV, CDR2 YYDKDF (reference sequence). This CDR3 comprises 13 residues. The V gene lost 1 base and the J gene lost 3 bases, with 6 bases spanning the gap. CDR3 protein: CATSRVLEETQYF. The CDR3, as DNA: TGTGCCACCAGCAGAGTTCTTGAAGAGACCCAGTACTTC.

The chain recombines TRBV5-6 with TRBJ2-2; D is uncertain. V dropped 0 bases and J dropped 1 base, with 10 bases sitting between them. The germline V gene has CDR1 SGHDT and CDR2 YYEEEE. The CDR3 is 16 amino acids. The CDR3 loop is CASSLVQTRNTGELFF. CDR3 bases: TGTGCCAGCAGCTTGGTGCAGACCCGGAACACCGGGGAGCTGTTTTTT.

The CDR3 sequence is CSVVFRGTTYQETQYF. The CDR3 bases are TGCAGCGTTGTATTTAGGGGGACAACGTACCAAGAGACCCAGTACTTC. The V call is TRBV29-1, the J call TRBJ2-5, with TRBD1 as a possible D gene (6 bases). From germline, CDR1 is SQVTM and CDR2 ANQGSEA. V shed 4 bases and J shed 0 bases, with 18 bases lying between them. The CDR3 is 16 amino acids.

This clone has only a few counts. The genes are TRBV4-1 and TRBJ1-6; maybe TRBD1 (6 bases). Per the germline V gene, CDR1 is MGHRA and CDR2 is YSYEKL. This CDR3 region has 14 residues. V was clipped by 0 bases and J by 13 bases, with 13 bases between them. The DNA of the CDR3 is TGCGCCAGCAGCCAAGACACGCAGGGGCGCCCCCTCCACTTT. Translation gives CASSQDTQGRPLHF.

The chain links TRBV30 to TRBJ1-1; tentative D call: TRBD1 (5 bases). The CDR3 sequence is 15 residues long. Trimming took off 5 bases at V and 0 bases at J, with 16 bases between the two ends. Germline V CDR1 and CDR2: GTSNPN, SVGIG (reference sequence). The CDR3 bases are TGTGCCTGGGCTAGGCGGTCGGGGCTGAACACTGAAGCTTTCTTT. It encodes CAWARRSGLNTEAFF. Using reference TRBV30 and TRBJ1-1 for the parts outside the CDR3, the full variable domain is SQTIHQWPATLVQPVGSPLSLECTVEGTSNPNLYWYRQAAGRGLQLLFYSVGIGQISSEVPQNLSASRPQDRQFILSSKKLLLSDSGFYLCAWARRSGLNTEAFFGQGTRLTVV.

This clone has a single count. The same CDR3 is also encoded by other DNA sequences in this sample. This chain joins TRBV7-9 and TRBJ1-1; no firm D call. This CDR3 has 14 residues. Germline CDR1 is SEHNR and CDR2 is FQNEAQ (reference sequence). With 1 base removed from V and 0 bases from J, the gap between germline ends came to 6 bases. CDR3 loop: CASSLGRMNTEAFF. CDR3 sequence (DNA): TGTGCCAGCAGCTTAGGGCGGATGAACACTGAAGCTTTCTTT. Complete variable domain (other parts from reference TRBV7-9 and TRBJ1-1): DTGVSQNPRHKITKRGQNVTFRCDPISEHNRLYWYRQTLGQGPEFLTYFQNEAQLEKSRLLSDRFSAERPKGSFSTLEIQRTEQGDSAMYLCASSLGRMNTEAFFGQGTRLTVV.

This chain uses TRBV28 with TRBJ2-1, with 7 bases aligning to TRBD2. Per germline, CDR1 MDHEN and CDR2 SYDVKM. V was pared by 5 bases and J by 10 bases, with 14 bases of the junction left unmatched. The CDR3 spans 15 residues. The CDR3 nucleotides are TGTGCCAGCAGTCTCATCAGCGGGGTATATGCGGAGCAGTTCTTC. Translated, it gives CASSLISGVYAEQFF. Based on the CDR3 plus reference TRBV28 and TRBJ2-1, the full variable domain is DVKVTQSSRYLVKRTGEKVFLECVQDMDHENMFWYRQDPGLGLRLIYFSYDVKMKEKGDIPEGYSVSREKKERFSLILESASTNQTSMYLCASSLISGVYAEQFFGPGTRLTVL.

The chain uses TRBV20-1 and TRBJ2-5; TRBD2 might be the D (6 bases). The CDR3 consists of 10 residues. Germline CDR1 and CDR2: DFQATT and SNEGSKA (reference sequence). V was clipped by 5 bases and J by 5 bases, with 6 bases between them. The DNA of the CDR3 is TGCAGTGCTGGGAGGGAGACCCAGTACTTC. Protein: CSAGRETQYF.

The V gene is TRBV7-3, the J gene TRBJ2-2; D unclear. CDR1 and CDR2 (germline): SGHTA, FQGTGA. This CDR3 has 15 amino acids. Trimming pared 0 bases from V and 0 bases from J, leaving 5 bases between. CDR3 coding DNA: TGTGCCAGCAGCTTAACATTGCCGAACACCGGGGAGCTGTTTTTT. This translates into CASSLTLPNTGELFF.

This clone was counted a single time. The chain is built from TRBV30 and TRBJ2-5, with 10 bases matching TRBD2. Germline-derived CDR1 and CDR2 are GTSNPN and SVGIG (reference sequence). With V trimmed by 0 bases and J by 4 bases, 5 bases remained unmatched. The CDR3 sequence is 15 residues long. The CDR3: CAWSVGSGGRETQYF. CDR3 nucleotide sequence: TGTGCCTGGAGTGTCGGTAGCGGGGGGAGAGAGACCCAGTACTTC.

This rearrangement joins TRBV2 to TRBJ1-5; D is unresolved. V lost 3 bases, J lost 9 bases, and 9 bases lay in between. The germline gives CDR1 SNHLY, CDR2 FYNNEI. This CDR3 contains 12 residues. The DNA for the CDR3 is TGTGCCAGCAGTGAGGGAACCCCGCCCCAGCATTTT. This translates into CASSEGTPPQHF.

This clone came up a few times. J is TRBJ1-3 and V is TRBV29-1; D gene ambiguous. The CDR3 totals 13 residues. CDR1 and CDR2 (germline): SQVTM, ANQGSEA. The ends were cut back, 7 bases at V and 5 bases at J, with 15 bases in the middle. The CDR3 sequence: CSAFIPGRNTIYF. The CDR3 coding sequence is TGCAGCGCCTTTATCCCGGGCAGAAACACCATATATTTT.

This clone was seen more than once but under ten times. The chain couples TRBV5-1 to TRBJ2-3, with D tentatively TRBD1 (5 bases). Germline lookup yields CDR1 SGHRS and CDR2 YFSETQ. The CDR3 spans 15 residues. V dropped 0 bases and J dropped 0 bases, with 8 bases sitting between them. The CDR3 here is CASSLVPGSTDTQYF. The CDR3, as DNA: TGCGCCAGCAGCTTGGTTCCAGGGAGCACAGATACGCAGTATTTT. The entire variable domain, with the rest obtained from reference TRBV5-1 and TRBJ2-3, is as follows: KAGVTQTPRYLIKTRGQQVTLSCSPISGHRSVSWYQQTPGQGLQFLFEYFSETQRNKGNFPGRFSGRQFSNSRSEMNVSTLELGDSALYLCASSLVPGSTDTQYFGPGTRLTVL.